This T cell receptor (beta chain) stems from a study of brain T cells in children with intractable seizures. Findings of the study overall: Viral specificity was inferred only from CDR3 similarity; HCMV serostatus was unknown. Absence of clones before surgery may stem from lower sequencing depth.

Sequencing was limited to surgery cases with top T cell transcript signatures in brain tissue. Pre-surgery treatment included at least one anti-epileptic drug. This table comes from immunoSEQ multiplex PCR, and its TCRdb copy is limited to in-frame clones, with some not included. There are 100,000 to 120,000 clones in the sample; 94% occur only once, and 3.8% lies in the top ten. Germline lookup yields CDR1 LGHNT and CDR2 FRNRAP. With V trimmed by 2 bases and J by 1 base, 7 bases remained unmatched. The CDR3 runs to 17 residues. Comments on this clone: What it binds is unknown.

The chain couples TRBV12-5 to TRBJ2-7, with TRBD2 matching over 11 bases. The source of this sequence is a boy in the first two years of life with hemimegalencephaly and intractable seizures. Source: peripheral blood, taken at surgery. The CDR3 DNA reads TGTGCTAGTGGTTTGCTCCTACTAGCGGGAGAGTCCTACGAGCAGTACTTC. This sequence encodes CASGLLLLAGESYEQYF.